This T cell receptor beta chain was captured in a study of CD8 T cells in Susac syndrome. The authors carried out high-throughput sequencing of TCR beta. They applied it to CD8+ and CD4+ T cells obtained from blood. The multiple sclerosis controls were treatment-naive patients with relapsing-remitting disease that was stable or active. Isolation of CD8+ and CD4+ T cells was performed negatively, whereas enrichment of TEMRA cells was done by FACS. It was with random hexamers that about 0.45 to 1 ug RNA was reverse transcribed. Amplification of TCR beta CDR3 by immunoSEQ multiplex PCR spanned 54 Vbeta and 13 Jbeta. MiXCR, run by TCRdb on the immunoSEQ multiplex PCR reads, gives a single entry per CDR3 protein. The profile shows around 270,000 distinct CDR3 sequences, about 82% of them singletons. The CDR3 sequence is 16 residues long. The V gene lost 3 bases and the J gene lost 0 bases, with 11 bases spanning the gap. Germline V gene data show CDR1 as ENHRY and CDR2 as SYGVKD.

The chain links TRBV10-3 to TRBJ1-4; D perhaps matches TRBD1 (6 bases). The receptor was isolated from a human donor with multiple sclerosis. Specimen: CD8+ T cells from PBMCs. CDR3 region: CAISDQWGPTNEKLFF. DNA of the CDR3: TGTGCCATCAGTGACCAATGGGGGCCAACTAATGAAAAACTGTTTTTT.